This TCR beta chain was profiled in a study of cytomegalovirus exposure and HLA in healthy donors. Study information: It was reported in a later analysis that the same platform had been used for the roughly 130 validation repertoires as for the roughly 650 first-cohort repertoires.

Only in-frame clones appear in the TCRdb table, and some are missing; sequencing was by immunoSEQ multiplex PCR. The table shows 150,000 to 200,000 clones, with around 85% occurring only once. About this clone: Its target is not known.

Overall study findings and caveats: Some TCR beta chains (about 180 of them) were listed as cytomegalovirus-associated.

The receptor's source is a man younger than 30 in good health and CMV-seropositive. Sequencing input: PBMCs.

The CDR3 nucleotides read TGTGCCAGCAGCTCAGGGGACAGTTTCCCCCAGCCCCAGCATTTT. Translation gives CASSSGDSFPQPQHF. The chain couples TRBV27 to TRBJ1-5; 7 nucleotides line up with TRBD1. This CDR3 region has 15 residues. Germline V lookup: CDR1 MNHEY, CDR2 SMNVEV (reference sequence). V trimming: 6 bases; J trimming: 7 bases; junction bases outside the gene matches: 12.